The sequence of this TCR beta chain was determined in a study of T-cell memory formation after mild COVID-19. Study in general: Clustering of TCRs was largely donor specific. Study-wide results and limits: Later expanders leaned CD4+, whereas day 15 to 85 contracting clones were balanced CD4/CD8. Day 37-peaking second-wave clones had unconfirmed SARS-CoV-2 specificity. Contracting CD4+ clones were located mainly in CM and EM, and CD8+ clones in EMRA.

TCRdb redid the calling of the 5' RACE reads with MiXCR, one entry per CDR3 protein. This table has tens of thousands of distinct CDR3 sequences, 20% to 30% appearing once. Of note for this clonotype: As yet, its antigen is unknown.

Sequencing was carried out using PBMCs or a T cell subset sorted from them (not recorded which). The sequence was collected from a man aged 18 to 29 who had mild COVID-19 (a few samples of this study predate the infection). Cell type and time point are not known.

The CDR3 coding sequence is TGTGCCAGTAGTTTCACTATCCAGGGGATCGCTAACTATGGCTACACCTTC. It yields the protein CASSFTIQGIANYGYTF. The chain recombines TRBV19 with TRBJ1-2, with D perhaps TRBD1 (6 bases). V lost 5 bases and J lost 0, with 19 bases in between. Germline CDR1 reads LNHDA; CDR2 reads SQIVND (reference sequence). CDR3 length equals 17 residues.